What follows are 29 T cell receptor beta chains derived from one specimen sequenced in a study of blood T cell repertoires in COVID-19. The protocol was immunoSEQ multiplex PCR, while the TCRdb copy is restricted to in-frame clones and leaves out a portion. The sample has roughly 220,000 clones, roughly 84% seen once. The sequenced material came from peripheral blood. The source of these receptors is a man younger than 40 with active or convalescent COVID-19.

The chain has TRBV5-1 and TRBJ2-5; tentatively, D is TRBD1 (5 bases). V was trimmed by 4 bases and J by 4 bases, leaving 17 bases between them. Germline V lookup: CDR1 SGHRS, CDR2 YFSETQ. The CDR3 spans 15 residues. In DNA form, the CDR3 reads TGCGCCAGCAGCCGCTCAGGGCCTCTTCGAGAGACCCAGTACTTC. Amino acids: CASSRSGPLRETQYF.

V usage is TRBV28 and J usage is TRBJ1-1; 10 bases agree with TRBD1. Trimming at V came to 6 bases and at J to 4 bases, leaving 2 bases not matched to a gene. There are 13 residues in the CDR3. Germline V gene sequence: CDR1 MDHEN, CDR2 SYDVKM. CDR3 residues: CASSRTGGTEAFF. The CDR3, as DNA: TGTGCCAGCAGCAGGACAGGGGGCACTGAAGCTTTCTTT.

The rearrangement joins TRBV4-1 to TRBJ1-4, with D perhaps TRBD1 (5 bases). The CDR3 is 11 residues long. Germline CDR1 and CDR2: MGHRA and YSYEKL. The CDR3 DNA follows: TGCGACGCTCTTGGGGTTGGGGGGCTGTTTTTT. Its protein is CDALGVGGLFF.

The chain recombines TRBV6-1 with TRBJ1-1; a weak D match, TRBD1 (5 bases). Germline values: CDR1 MNHNS, CDR2 SASEGT. Trimming pared 0 bases from V and 6 bases from J, leaving 20 bases between. The length of the CDR3 is 17 residues. DNA for the CDR3: TGTGCCAGCAGTGAAGCGGCTACCGGCGGGGGTCGGGCTGAAGCTTTCTTT. Translating it yields CASSEAATGGGRAEAFF.

V and J are TRBV19 and TRBJ1-1; tentative D call: TRBD1 (6 bases). V was pared by 10 bases and J by 3 bases, with 12 bases between. CDR3 length equals 12 residues. Germline V lookup: CDR1 LNHDA, CDR2 SQIVND (reference sequence). The CDR3 sequence is CATRDIYTEAFF. CDR3 DNA sequence: TGTGCCACCCGGGACATTTACACTGAAGCTTTCTTT.

This clone was observed a single time. V is TRBV3-1 (or the pseudogene TRBV3-2) and J is TRBJ2-1; 12 bases are shared with TRBD2. V trimming: 4 bases; J trimming: 9 bases; junction bases outside the gene matches: 10. This CDR3 is 16 amino acids long. Germline lookup yields CDR1 LGHDT and CDR2 YNNKEL (reference sequence). The CDR3 is CASSPEGTSGLGEQFF. CDR3 coding DNA: TGTGCCAGCAGCCCTGAGGGGACTAGCGGGTTGGGTGAGCAGTTCTTC.

The CDR3 loop reads CASSDRTSGGQFF. The CDR3 nucleotides are TGTGCCAGCAGCGATCGGACTAGCGGGGGTCAGTTCTTC. This chain connects TRBV9 to TRBJ2-1; 13 nucleotides align to TRBD2. Per germline, CDR1 SGDLS and CDR2 YYNGEE. V was pared by 3 bases and J by 13 bases, with 4 bases of the junction left unmatched. The CDR3 runs 13 residues.

This clone was observed once. V gene TRBV11-2 combines with J gene TRBJ1-2; D gene unclear. Germline V gene data show CDR1 as SGHAT and CDR2 as FQNNGV. V gave up 7 bases and J gave up 4 bases, with 10 bases separating them. The CDR3 runs to 12 residues. CDR3 coding DNA: TGTGCCAGCAACACACCTTCCTATGGCTACACCTTC. Protein sequence: CASNTPSYGYTF.

V is TRBV2 and J is TRBJ2-3; maybe TRBD2 (5 bases). Deletions cut 0 bases from V and 5 bases from J, with 12 bases between. The CDR3 sequence is 15 residues long. Germline V gives CDR1 SNHLY, CDR2 FYNNEI. This CDR3 reads CASSEAVTRRDTQYF. CDR3 in DNA: TGTGCCAGCAGTGAAGCGGTAACTAGAAGAGATACGCAGTATTTT.

This chain links TRBV18 with TRBJ2-4; 9 bases map to TRBD1. Germline V gives CDR1 KGHSH, CDR2 LQKENI. The J segment lost 1 base and the V segment lost 3 bases, leaving 4 bases of the junction unmatched. This CDR3 spans 16 amino acids. This CDR3 reads CASSPLGQGAKNIQYF. The CDR3 DNA reads TGTGCCAGCTCACCCCTCGGACAGGGGGCCAAAAACATTCAGTACTTC.

This rearrangement joins TRBV7-2 to TRBJ2-1, with 14 bases matching TRBD2. Germline V gene data show CDR1 as SGHTA and CDR2 as FQGNSA. Unmatched junction bases numbered 4, after V lost 0 bases and J lost 9 bases. The CDR3 extends over 16 amino acids. The CDR3 here is CASSLAIGLAGGEQFF. For the CDR3, the DNA is TGTGCCAGCAGCTTAGCGATCGGACTAGCGGGAGGTGAGCAGTTCTTC. Full variable domain (outside the CDR3, taken from reference TRBV7-2 and TRBJ2-1): GAGVSQSPSNKVTEKGKDVELRCDPISGHTALYWYRQSLGQGLEFLIYFQGNSAPDKSGLPSDRFSAERTGGSVSTLTIQRTQQEDSAVYLCASSLAIGLAGGEQFFGPGTRLTVL.

The chain joins TRBV27 to TRBJ2-7; possible D gene TRBD1, 6 bases. Germline-derived CDR1 and CDR2 are MNHEY and SMNVEV (reference sequence). There are 13 residues in the CDR3. Trimming took off 6 bases at V and 0 bases at J, with 9 bases between the two ends. The DNA for the CDR3 is TGTGCCAGCAGGGGACACACCTCCTACGAGCAGTACTTC. This translates into CASRGHTSYEQYF.

The sample holds one count of this clone. This rearrangement joins TRBV28 to TRBJ1-2; tentative D call: TRBD1 (5 bases). CDR1 and CDR2 from the germline V gene are MDHEN and SYDVKM. The germline V and J ends were trimmed by 7 bases and 7 bases, with 22 bases remaining between them. The CDR3 has 15 residues. The chain's CDR3 is CASKIQLGGGGGYTF. CDR3 nucleotides: TGTGCCAGCAAGATCCAACTGGGTGGCGGGGGTGGCTACACCTTC.

The chain joins TRBV18 to TRBJ2-5; D is perhaps TRBD2 (6 bases). Per the germline V gene, CDR1 is KGHSH and CDR2 is LQKENI. Trimming cost V 4 bases and J 5 bases, with 11 bases left between them. The CDR3 extends over 13 amino acids. CDR3 protein: CASSLGLKETQYF. The CDR3 coding sequence is TGTGCCAGCTCACTGGGACTTAAGGAGACCCAGTACTTC.

The gene calls are TRBV6-2 or TRBV6-3 and TRBJ1-5; D not certain. The CDR3 covers 14 residues. From germline, CDR1 is MNHEY and CDR2 SVGEGT. The V end was cut by 2 bases, the J end by 3 bases, with 8 bases between. The CDR3 region has the DNA TGTGCCAGCAGTTACCACTTACTCAATCAGCCCCAGCATTTT. Its translation: CASSYHLLNQPQHF.

This rearrangement joins TRBV3-1 (or the pseudogene TRBV3-2) to TRBJ2-3, with 13 bases fitting TRBD2. Germline V gene data show CDR1 as LGHDT and CDR2 as YNNKEL (reference sequence). This CDR3 spans 16 amino acids. V dropped 4 bases and J dropped 4; count of bases not matched to a gene: 5. CDR3 protein: CASSRGLAGDADTQYF. CDR3 nucleotides: TGTGCCAGCAGCCGTGGACTAGCGGGAGATGCAGATACGCAGTATTTT.

The chain links TRBV7-9 to TRBJ2-7; the D gene is possibly TRBD1 (5 bases). Germline values: CDR1 SEHNR, CDR2 FQNEAQ (reference sequence). V dropped 5 bases and J dropped 4 bases, with 9 bases sitting between them. The CDR3 totals 12 residues. CDR3 coding DNA: TGTGCCAGCAGCCATCAGGGATACGAGCAGTACTTC. Translation gives CASSHQGYEQYF.

The chain is built from TRBV9 and TRBJ1-5; 9 bases line up with TRBD1. J was trimmed by 6 bases and V by 0 bases; bases with no gene match: 7. This CDR3 region has 16 residues. CDR1 is SGDLS, CDR2 YYNGEE, per germline. DNA for the CDR3: TGTGCCAGCAGCGTAGGGACAGGGGCGAAATCTCAGCCCCAGCATTTT. Translation: CASSVGTGAKSQPQHF.

The chain links TRBV10-2 to TRBJ1-1; no definite D call. This CDR3 region has 13 residues. The V gene's germline CDR1 is WSHSY and CDR2 SAAADI. Trimming pared 6 bases from V and 0 bases from J, leaving 8 bases between. The CDR3 sequence is CASRSSMNTEAFF. The CDR3 coding sequence is TGCGCCAGCAGGTCTAGTATGAACACTGAAGCTTTCTTT.

The chain joins TRBV7-6 to TRBJ1-5; 8 bases map to TRBD1. The germline gives CDR1 SGHVS, CDR2 FNYEAQ. V lost 2 bases, J lost 2 bases, and 8 bases stayed unmatched. This CDR3 is 17 amino acids long. CDR3 region: CASSLPPRGRGNQPQHF. The CDR3 DNA sequence: TGTGCCAGCAGCTTACCGCCCAGGGGGCGTGGCAATCAGCCCCAGCATTTT.

This clone was seen just once. The chain uses TRBV19 and TRBJ1-5; no reliable D call. CDR1 is LNHDA, CDR2 SQIVND, per germline (reference sequence). V was clipped by 5 bases and J by 2 bases, with 13 bases between them. This CDR3 spans 15 amino acids. The CDR3 DNA is TGTGCCAGTAGTGTAGGGATGCAGGGCAATCAGCCCCAGCATTTT. It specifies CASSVGMQGNQPQHF.

The genes are TRBV19 and TRBJ2-1; maybe TRBD2 (6 bases). CDR3 length: 15 amino acids. The germline CDR1 and CDR2 sequences are LNHDA and SQIVND (reference sequence). Trimming took 4 bases from V and 5 from J, leaving 15 bases between them. The CDR3 nucleotides are TGTGCCAGTAGTAGAAGAGGGACTTGGGACAATGAGCAGTTCTTC. Translating it yields CASSRRGTWDNEQFF.

CDR3: CSASNPSGRYEQYF. CDR3 coding DNA: TGCAGTGCTAGTAATCCTAGCGGGAGGTACGAGCAGTACTTC. The chain links TRBV20-1 to TRBJ2-7; 11 nucleotides align to TRBD2. This CDR3 has 14 amino acids. Germline V gene data show CDR1 as DFQATT and CDR2 as SNEGSKA (reference sequence). V was clipped by 3 bases and J by 4 bases; unmatched bases: 5.

The genes are TRBV30 and TRBJ1-5; D is unresolved. The V end was cut by 2 bases, the J end by 6 bases, with 14 bases between. Germline V gene sequence: CDR1 GTSNPN, CDR2 SVGIG (reference sequence). The CDR3 is made up of 14 amino acids. Here the CDR3 DNA reads TGTGCCTGGAGTAAGCTCCTTTCAAGTCAGCCCCAGCATTTT. Translated, it gives CAWSKLLSSQPQHF.

The chain is built from TRBV7-2 and TRBJ1-1; TRBD1 matches at 9 bases. The CDR3 contains 14 residues. V lost 4 bases and J lost 5; bases outside the gene matches: 5. Per germline, CDR1 SGHTA and CDR2 FQGNSA. The CDR3 nucleotides are TGTGCCAGCAGCTCGACAGGGGGACGGACTGAAGCTTTCTTT. Its protein product is CASSSTGGRTEAFF. The full variable domain, its missing parts supplied by reference TRBV7-2 and TRBJ1-1, is GAGVSQSPSNKVTEKGKDVELRCDPISGHTALYWYRQSLGQGLEFLIYFQGNSAPDKSGLPSDRFSAERTGGSVSTLTIQRTQQEDSAVYLCASSSTGGRTEAFFGQGTRLTVV.

This clone has only a few counts. This chain connects TRBV4-3 to TRBJ2-2, with 7 bases fitting TRBD2. Germline V gene data show CDR1 as LGHNA and CDR2 as YSLEER. CDR3 length: 17 amino acids. V gave up 0 bases and J gave up 5 bases; unmatched junction bases: 9. The CDR3 is CASSQEALARGTGELFF. CDR3 DNA sequence: TGCGCCAGCAGCCAAGAAGCACTAGCGCGCGGGACCGGGGAGCTGTTTTTT.

V and J are TRBV5-1 and TRBJ2-5; possible D gene TRBD2, 5 bases. CDR1 is SGHRS, CDR2 YFSETQ, per germline. The CDR3 covers 14 residues. The V end lost 0 bases, the J end lost 5 bases, and 11 bases lay between the germline ends. Written as DNA, the CDR3 is TGCGCCAGCAGCTTGGGCGGGTTGGGGGAGACCCAGTACTTC. Translating gives CASSLGGLGETQYF.

The chain combines TRBV19 with TRBJ2-1, with a weak D call TRBD2 (7 bases). Trimming removed 8 bases from V and 4 bases from J, with 21 bases in between. The CDR3 spans 16 residues. Germline V gene data show CDR1 as LNHDA and CDR2 as SQIVND (reference sequence). In nucleotides, the CDR3 is TGTGCCAGTGCCGTCCGCGGGGGCGGGGTTTACAATGAGCAGTTCTTC. It encodes CASAVRGGGVYNEQFF.

The chain joins TRBV6-6 to TRBJ2-7, with D perhaps TRBD1 (6 bases). The germline gives CDR1 MNHNY, CDR2 SVGAGI (reference sequence). V was shortened by 4 bases and J by 4 bases, with 11 bases between the two germline ends. This CDR3 comprises 13 residues. CDR3 amino acids: CASSSITGYEQYF. CDR3 sequence (DNA): TGTGCCAGCAGTTCCATTACAGGGTACGAGCAGTACTTC.